This note documents a single T cell receptor (beta chain) sequence. The antigen remains undetermined. This specimen comes from a study of T-cell memory formation after mild COVID-19. Findings and caveats of the study: Pre-infection memory showed some responding clones, and this suggested that cross-reactive memory joined.

CDR3 length: 18 residues. V was clipped by 6 bases and J by 0 bases, with 18 bases between them. Germline CDR1 reads MDHEN; CDR2 reads SYDVKM. TCR alpha and TCR beta cDNA libraries carrying sample barcodes and UMIs were produced by 5'RACE using constant-segment primers. MiXCR was run by TCRdb on the 5' RACE reads, yielding one entry per CDR3 protein. The sample has 250,000 to 300,000 distinct CDR3 sequences; about 17% are singletons. The gene calls are TRBV28 and TRBJ2-6; the D gene is possibly TRBD2 (5 bases). Specimen: PBMCs or a T cell subset sorted from them (not recorded which). The TCR comes from a man aged 18 to 29 who had mild COVID-19 (a few samples of this study predate the infection). Cell type and time point are not known. The DNA of the CDR3 is TGTGCCAGCAGCTCCTCCGGGGTACTCCTCTCTGGGGCCAACGTCCTGACTTTC. It codes for CASSSSGVLLSGANVLTF.